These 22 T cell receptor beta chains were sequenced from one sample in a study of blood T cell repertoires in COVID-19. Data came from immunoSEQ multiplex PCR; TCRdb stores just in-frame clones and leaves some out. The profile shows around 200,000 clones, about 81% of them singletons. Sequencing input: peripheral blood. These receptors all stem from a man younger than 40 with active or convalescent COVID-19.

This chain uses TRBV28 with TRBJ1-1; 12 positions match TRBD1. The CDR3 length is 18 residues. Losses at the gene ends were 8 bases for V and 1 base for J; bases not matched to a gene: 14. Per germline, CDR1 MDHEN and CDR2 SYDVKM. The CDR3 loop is CASGPPGTGGGANTEAFF. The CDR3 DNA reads TGTGCCAGCGGACCGCCCGGGACAGGGGGCGGGGCGAACACTGAAGCTTTCTTT.

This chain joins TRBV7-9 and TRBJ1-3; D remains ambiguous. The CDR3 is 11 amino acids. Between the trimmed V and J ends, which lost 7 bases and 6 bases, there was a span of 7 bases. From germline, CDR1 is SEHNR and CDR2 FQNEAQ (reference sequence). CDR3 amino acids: CASTLTNTIYF. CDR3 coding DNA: TGTGCCAGCACCCTAACAAACACCATATATTTT.

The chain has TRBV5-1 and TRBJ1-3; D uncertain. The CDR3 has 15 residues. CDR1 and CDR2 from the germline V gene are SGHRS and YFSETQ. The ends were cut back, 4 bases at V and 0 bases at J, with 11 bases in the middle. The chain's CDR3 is CASSPRTFSGNTIYF. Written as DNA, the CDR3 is TGCGCCAGCAGCCCCCGGACTTTCTCTGGAAACACCATATATTTT.

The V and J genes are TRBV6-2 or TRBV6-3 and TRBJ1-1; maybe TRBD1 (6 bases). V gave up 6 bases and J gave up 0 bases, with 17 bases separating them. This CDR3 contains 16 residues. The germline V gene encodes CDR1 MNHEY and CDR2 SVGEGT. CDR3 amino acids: CASSSFRGLMNTEAFF. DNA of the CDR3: TGTGCCAGCAGCTCCTTCAGGGGTCTCATGAACACTGAAGCTTTCTTT.

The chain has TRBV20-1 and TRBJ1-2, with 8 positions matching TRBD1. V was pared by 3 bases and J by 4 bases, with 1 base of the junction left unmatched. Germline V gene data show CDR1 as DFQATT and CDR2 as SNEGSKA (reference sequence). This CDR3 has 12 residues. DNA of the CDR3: TGCAGTGCTAGTACAGGGGGCTATGGCTACACCTTC. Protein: CSASTGGYGYTF.

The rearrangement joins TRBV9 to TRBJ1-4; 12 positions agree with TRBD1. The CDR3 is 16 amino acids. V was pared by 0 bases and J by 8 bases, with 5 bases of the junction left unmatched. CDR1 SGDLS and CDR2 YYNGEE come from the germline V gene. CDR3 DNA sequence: TGTGCCAGCAGCGTAGGGGGGACAGGGGGCGAAGAAAAACTGTTTTTT. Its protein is CASSVGGTGGEEKLFF.

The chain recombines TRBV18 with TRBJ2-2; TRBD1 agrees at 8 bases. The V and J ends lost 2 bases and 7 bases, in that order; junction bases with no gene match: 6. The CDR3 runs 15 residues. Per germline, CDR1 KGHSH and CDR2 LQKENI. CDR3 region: CASSPGQGGIGELFF. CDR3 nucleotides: TGTGCCAGCTCACCAGGACAGGGCGGGATCGGGGAGCTGTTTTTT.

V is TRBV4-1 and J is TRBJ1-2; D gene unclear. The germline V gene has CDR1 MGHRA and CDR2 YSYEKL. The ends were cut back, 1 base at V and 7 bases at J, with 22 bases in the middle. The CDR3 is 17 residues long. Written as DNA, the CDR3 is TGCGCCAGCAGCCAAGCCCACCTTCTCTTTGAGTCTGGTGGCTACACCTTC. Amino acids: CASSQAHLLFESGGYTF.

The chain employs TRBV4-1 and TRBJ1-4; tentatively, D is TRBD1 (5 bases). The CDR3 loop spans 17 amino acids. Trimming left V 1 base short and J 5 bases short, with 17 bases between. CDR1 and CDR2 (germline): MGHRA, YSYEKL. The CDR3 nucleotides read TGCGCCAGCAGCCAAGCACACTCAGGGATTCGGAATGAAAAACTGTTTTTT. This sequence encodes CASSQAHSGIRNEKLFF.

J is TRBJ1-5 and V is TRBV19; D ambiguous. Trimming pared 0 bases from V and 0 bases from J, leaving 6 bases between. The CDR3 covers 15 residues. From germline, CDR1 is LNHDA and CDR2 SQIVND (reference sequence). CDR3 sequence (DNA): TGTGCCAGTAGTATAGATCCGTTTAGCAATCAGCCCCAGCATTTT. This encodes CASSIDPFSNQPQHF.

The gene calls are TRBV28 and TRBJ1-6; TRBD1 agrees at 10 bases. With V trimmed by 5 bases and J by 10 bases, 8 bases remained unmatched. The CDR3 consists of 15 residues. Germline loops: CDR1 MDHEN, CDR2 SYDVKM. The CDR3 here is CASSTGQGTLSPLHF. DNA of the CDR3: TGTGCCAGCAGTACGGGACAGGGGACCTTGTCACCCCTCCACTTT.

Here the CDR3 reads CASSHKQGYEQYF. Here the CDR3 DNA reads TGTGCCAGCAGTCATAAACAGGGCTACGAGCAGTACTTC. The chain couples TRBV3-1 (or the pseudogene TRBV3-2) to TRBJ2-7, with D maybe TRBD1 (6 bases). Looked up from germline, CDR1 is LGHDT and CDR2 is YNNKEL (reference sequence). This CDR3 is 13 amino acids long. Trimming removed 6 bases at V and 3 bases at J, with 12 bases between.

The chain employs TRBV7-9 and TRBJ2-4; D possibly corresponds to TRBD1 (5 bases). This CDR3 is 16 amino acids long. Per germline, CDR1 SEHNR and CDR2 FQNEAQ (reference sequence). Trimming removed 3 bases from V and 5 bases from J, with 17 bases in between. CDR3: CASSFERPRAQNIQYF. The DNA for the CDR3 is TGTGCCAGCAGCTTCGAACGTCCCAGGGCCCAAAACATTCAGTACTTC.

In DNA, the CDR3 is TGTGCCAGCGCTGCGGGGGGGCAGAGCAATCAGCCCCAGCATTTT. Translating gives CASAAGGQSNQPQHF. V is TRBV28 and J is TRBJ1-5; D possibly corresponds to TRBD1 (6 bases). Germline values: CDR1 MDHEN, CDR2 SYDVKM. Trimming removed 8 bases at V and 1 base at J, with 15 bases between. CDR3 length equals 15 residues.

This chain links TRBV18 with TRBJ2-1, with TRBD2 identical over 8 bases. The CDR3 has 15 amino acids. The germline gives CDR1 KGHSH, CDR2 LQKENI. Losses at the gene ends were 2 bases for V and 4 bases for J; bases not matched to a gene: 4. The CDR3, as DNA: TGTGCCAGCTCACCAGGGACTAGTCAATACAATGAGCAGTTCTTC. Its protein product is CASSPGTSQYNEQFF.

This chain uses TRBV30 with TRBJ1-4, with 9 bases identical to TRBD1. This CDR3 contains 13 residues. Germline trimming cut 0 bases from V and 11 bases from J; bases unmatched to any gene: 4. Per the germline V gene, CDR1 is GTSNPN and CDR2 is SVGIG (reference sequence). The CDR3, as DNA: TGTGCCTGGAGTGTACAGGGGGCGCAGAAACTGTTTTTT. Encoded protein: CAWSVQGAQKLFF.

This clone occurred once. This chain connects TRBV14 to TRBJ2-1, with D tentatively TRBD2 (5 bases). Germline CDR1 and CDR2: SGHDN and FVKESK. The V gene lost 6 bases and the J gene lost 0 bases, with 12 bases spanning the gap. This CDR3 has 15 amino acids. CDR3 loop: CASSPAVSSYNEQFF. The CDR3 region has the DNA TGTGCCAGCAGTCCAGCGGTAAGCTCCTACAATGAGCAGTTCTTC.

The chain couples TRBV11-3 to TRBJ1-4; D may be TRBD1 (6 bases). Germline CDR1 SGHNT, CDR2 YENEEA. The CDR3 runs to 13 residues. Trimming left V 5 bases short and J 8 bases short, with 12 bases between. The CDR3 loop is CASSGPDREKLFF. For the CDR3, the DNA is TGTGCCAGCAGCGGACCCGACAGGGAAAAACTGTTTTTT.

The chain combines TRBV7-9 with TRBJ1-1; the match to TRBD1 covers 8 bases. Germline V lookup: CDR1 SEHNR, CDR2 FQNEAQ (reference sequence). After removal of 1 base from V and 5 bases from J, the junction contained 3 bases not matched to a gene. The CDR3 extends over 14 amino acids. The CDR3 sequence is CASSLDDRGTEAFF. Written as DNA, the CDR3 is TGTGCCAGCAGCTTAGACGACAGGGGAACTGAAGCTTTCTTT.

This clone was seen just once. The CDR3 nucleotides read TGCGCCAGCAGCTTGGTTGTGACAGGGGTGACCGGGGAGCTGTTTTTT. This gives the protein CASSLVVTGVTGELFF. This sequence joins TRBV5-1 and TRBJ2-2, with TRBD1 matching over 8 bases. Germline CDR1 SGHRS, CDR2 YFSETQ. This CDR3 is 16 amino acids long. V trimming: 0 bases; J trimming: 5 bases; junction bases outside the gene matches: 6.

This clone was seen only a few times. In DNA form, the CDR3 reads TGCAGCGCCCGAATGGACAGGGCAGCTGAAGCTTTCTTT. It encodes CSARMDRAAEAFF. The chain combines TRBV29-1 with TRBJ1-1; 8 bases are a match to TRBD1. The CDR3 is 13 residues long. Germline trimming cut 7 bases from V and 6 bases from J; bases unmatched to any gene: 10. Germline V lookup: CDR1 SQVTM, CDR2 ANQGSEA.

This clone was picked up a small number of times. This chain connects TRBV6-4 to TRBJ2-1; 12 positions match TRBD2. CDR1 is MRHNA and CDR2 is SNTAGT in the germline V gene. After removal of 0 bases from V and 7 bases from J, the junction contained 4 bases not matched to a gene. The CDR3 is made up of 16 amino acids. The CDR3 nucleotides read TGTGCCAGCAGTGACTCCGCTAGCGGGGGGGCGAATGAGCAGTTCTTC. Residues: CASSDSASGGANEQFF.